This record concerns one T cell receptor beta chain sequence. Its antigen is undetermined. This sample was taken from a study of T cell responses to AZD1222 COVID-19 vaccine. The CDR3 totals 14 residues. Trimming at V came to 8 bases and at J to 4 bases, leaving 6 bases not matched to a gene. Germline CDR1 is WSHSY and CDR2 is SAAADI. Method: immunoSEQ multiplex PCR; TCRdb's copy keeps in-frame clones and lacks some. The sample lists 69,000 or so clones; nearly 90% were seen once. Study-wide points: Dominant at 160-218 and 743-854, vaccine-associated CD4 TCRs also spanned spike.

The TCR was taken from an adult who received the AZD1222 COVID-19 vaccine. V and J are TRBV10-2 and TRBJ1-3, with 9 bases that match TRBD1. This sample comprised peripheral blood, obtained 28 days after the second AZD1222 dose. This CDR3 is CASGPGQGGNTIYF. In DNA form, the CDR3 reads TGCGCCAGCGGGCCGGGACAGGGAGGAAACACCATATATTTT.